This T cell receptor (beta chain) was profiled in a study of shared clonotypes between healthy human individuals (TCRdb year 2020). Looking at the study overall: Three men and a couple of women, aged 18 to 49 years, made up the cohort. For each donor, three plates each were used for CD4 naive and CD4 memory, two plates were used for CD8 naive, and one plate was used for CD8 memory. Blood TCR repertoires of five healthy adults were deeply sequenced to estimate repertoire size and the extent of clonotype sharing between individuals. Libraries were prepared and TCR repertoires were sequenced by different laboratories using diverse techniques, in order to increase sequencing depth and limit assay-specific biases. Per donor, leukapheresis produced somewhere between about 0.8 and 9.5 billion PBMCs. What the study reported, not specific to this receptor: Higher generation probabilities were observed for clonotypes shared by all four sorted-subset donors than for non-shared clonotypes. Naive subsets generally had larger estimated clonotype richness than memory subsets did. Only blood was sampled, and tissue TCR repertoires likely differ from those in blood. The small number of donors limited the genetic and exposure-history diversity represented. Rarefaction of sorted-subset datasets indicated incomplete sequencing despite the large sequencing depth. Pairwise subsampling indicated that sequencing depth was expected to affect the degree of clonotype sharing among donors. When four donors were compared, the shared fraction of clonotypes was approximately 5% for naive CD4, roughly 3.4% for naive CD8, 2.3% for memory CD4, and approximately 0.4% for memory CD8.

In its sample, this clone was seen a few times. The antigen this receptor binds is unknown. No base quality information exists; no much larger clone differs at one position. The donors were healthy, HIV-negative adults who had no recently reported acute infections or vaccinations. Every donor was a Caucasian adult living in Nashville, Tennessee, USA. Magnetic negative selection was used to enrich CD4+ T cells, after which naive cells were positively selected on CD45RA and the negative fraction became the memory subset. Blood was collected by leukapheresis, and PBMCs were isolated by Ficoll-Histopaque density gradient centrifugation and then cryopreserved in liquid nitrogen vapor phase. Analytical flow cytometry was used to check the purity and quantity of each magnetically sorted T cell population. Genomic DNA was isolated from every sorted fraction and measured by UV absorbance on a Nanodrop 2000c.

TCR CDR3 regions were amplified from genomic DNA by multiplex PCR using the deep immunoSEQ assay. Genomic DNA extracted from each cell subset was distributed evenly over all wells of several immunoSEQ 96-well plates, and each plate served as one replicate. For sorted subsets, approximately 0.2 ug of genomic DNA, equivalent to 25,000 to 35,000 T cell genomes, went into each replicate PCR. Purified libraries were quantified with a Qubit 3.0 fluorometer, sized on a Bioanalyzer 2100, and re-quantified with the KAPA Library Quantification kit. Every immunoSEQ 96-well plate was sequenced on a dedicated single-read 150-cycle Illumina NextSeq 550 flow cell. On the authors' methods: Because the immunoSEQ output held only junctional sequences and lacked quality scores, the filtering could not match the filtering applied to full-length reads. Sequences were annotated with PyIR, a Python wrapper for IgBLAST v1.9, using IMGT germline references to assign V/J genes and CDR3. Reads with weak V/J assignments (E-value above 1e-6), missing CDR3, stop codons, out-of-frame junctions, or ambiguous translated residues were removed. V3J clonotypes were defined by identical inferred V gene, J gene, and CDR3 amino acid sequence. To compute the percentage overlap between repertoires, the number of shared unique clonotypes was divided by the size of the smaller repertoire. RTK rarefaction, the Chao1 estimator, and Recon v2.1 estimates of unobserved clonotypes were used to assess repertoire richness. For all TCRbeta clonotypes obtained by the gDNA method from a handful of donors, generation probabilities were computed with OLGA. Held by TCRdb, this immuneACCESS table contains in-frame sequences only and omits some clones. Under half of the omission traces to an unresolved V gene where checked; the cause of the rest is unknown. That table supplies the V and J calls and clone size; D and trimming were determined from the DNA. This sample gives about 230,000 clones in total; 65% to 70% of them show up just once. The ten top clones hold around 10% of the sample.

The receptor was isolated from a man aged 25-40 years in good health. Material: memory CD4+ T cells sorted from blood. Sample cell subset or site, as interpreted from the label and publication: CD45RA-negative fraction.

The DNA reads TGTGCCAGCAGCTCATCCGGGACTAGCGGGAGGGAGCTAGAGACCCAGTACTTC. Translated, this gives CASSSSGTSGRELETQYF. The chain uses TRBV7-8 and TRBJ2-5, with TRBD2 identical over 16 junction bases. Reading the germline V gene gives CDR1 SGHVS and CDR2 FQNEAQ. Inclusive of the bounding cysteine and phenylalanine, the CDR3 is 18 residues long. Kept here is only the CDR3 DNA, which spans 54 bases and is read in frame from base 1. V and J are trimmed by 4 bases and 4 bases, and the gene matches miss 9 bases of the junction.